This T cell receptor (beta chain) was found in a study of OX40 agonist ivuxolimab in advanced cancers. TCRdb's copy holds only in-frame clones and misses some; the assay was immunoSEQ multiplex PCR. The sample yields about 25,000 clones, approximately 86% seen once. This sample comprised CD4+ or CD8+ T cells sorted from blood, obtained in a trial of the OX40 agonist ivuxolimab. The TCR was taken from an adult with an advanced solid tumor such as melanoma, head and neck, liver or kidney cancer.

CDR3 in amino acids: CASSSRTSGTDTQYF. The CDR3 nucleotides read TGTGCCAGCAGTTCGCGAACTAGCGGCACAGATACGCAGTATTTT. V gene TRBV27 combines with J gene TRBJ2-3; 7 bases are a match to TRBD2. The CDR3 has 15 residues. Per germline, CDR1 MNHEY and CDR2 SMNVEV (reference sequence). J lost 1 base, V lost 4 bases, and 5 bases had no gene match.